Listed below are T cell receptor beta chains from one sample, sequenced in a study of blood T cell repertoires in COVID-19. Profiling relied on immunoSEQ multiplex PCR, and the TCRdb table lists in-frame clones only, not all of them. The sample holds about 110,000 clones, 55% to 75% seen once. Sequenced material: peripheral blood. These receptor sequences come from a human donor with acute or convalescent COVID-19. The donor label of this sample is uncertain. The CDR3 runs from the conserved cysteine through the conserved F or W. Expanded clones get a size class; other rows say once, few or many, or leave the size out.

CDR3: CASGQIAGAIHYGYTF
J: TRBJ1-2
V: TRBV4-1
size: few

CDR3: CASSARGVGNIQYF
J: TRBJ2-4
V: TRBV9
size: .

CDR3: CAISGTGTGGGEQYF
J: TRBJ2-7
V: TRBV10-3
size: few

CDR3: CASRDRGITEAFF
J: TRBJ1-1
V: TRBV2
size: .

CDR3: CASSQGGAGPGTGELFF
J: TRBJ2-2
V: TRBV4-1
size: .

CDR3: CASSARQGGTEAFF
J: TRBJ1-1
V: TRBV25-1
size: .

CDR3: CASSERTGGTNNSPLHF
J: TRBJ1-6
V: TRBV2
size: .

CDR3: CASSYSTGSSYEQYF
J: TRBJ2-7
V: TRBV5-5
size: .

CDR3: CASSSDRANIQYF
J: TRBJ2-4
V: TRBV7-2
size: .

CDR3: CASRQVGQGNQPQHF
J: TRBJ1-5
V: TRBV4-1
size: few

CDR3: CASSSRTLNTEAFF
J: TRBJ1-1
V: TRBV27
size: once

CDR3: CASSSSTDTQYF
J: TRBJ2-3
V: TRBV5-1
size: .

CDR3: CASRTERVATEAFF
J: TRBJ1-1
V: TRBV28
size: many

CDR3: CASSYGTGDTEAFF
J: TRBJ1-1
V: TRBV6-5
size: .

CDR3: CASSLTGGNTDTQYF
J: TRBJ2-3
V: TRBV7-3
size: .

CDR3: CATSSIRDREIFSQPQHF
J: TRBJ1-5
V: TRBV15
size: .

CDR3: CASSSGDQPQHF
J: TRBJ1-5
V: TRBV10-1
size: .

CDR3: CASSYSRQPQHF
J: TRBJ1-5
V: TRBV6-6
size: .

CDR3: CASSLVYGYTF
J: TRBJ1-2
V: TRBV7-9
size: medium-sized

CDR3: CASSSAAWGGQSTDTQYF
J: TRBJ2-3
V: TRBV11-2
size: .

CDR3: CASTPGQETQYF
J: TRBJ2-5
V: TRBV5-1
size: .

CDR3: CASSWYRGIDNSPLHF
J: TRBJ1-6
V: TRBV5-8
size: many

CDR3: CASSSRGGGVYNEQFF
J: TRBJ2-1
V: TRBV7-8
size: once

CDR3: CASSLVRGETYNEQFF
J: TRBJ2-1
V: TRBV11-2
size: .

CDR3: CASSLGQHNSPLHF
J: TRBJ1-6
V: TRBV6-5
size: .

CDR3: CASSPSRQGGNQPQHF
J: TRBJ1-5
V: TRBV7-8
size: .

CDR3: CASSRLQGGRNNYGYTF
J: TRBJ1-2
V: TRBV5-1
size: few

CDR3: CATKPGQGGYTF
J: TRBJ1-2
V: TRBV10-2
size: .

CDR3: CASSLNSAANTGELFF
J: TRBJ2-2
V: TRBV5-1
size: .

CDR3: CATNVAGGYNEQFF
J: TRBJ2-1
V: TRBV10-3
size: once

CDR3: CASSLEGQGGNEQFF
J: TRBJ2-1
V: TRBV7-6
size: few

CDR3: CASSSTSSGANVLTF
J: TRBJ2-6
V: TRBV5-1
size: .

CDR3: CASTLTDATNEKLFF
J: TRBJ1-4
V: TRBV5-8
size: .

CDR3: CASSLGQANYGYTF
J: TRBJ1-2
V: TRBV5-6
size: .

CDR3: CSVSSGGAYNTQYF
J: TRBJ2-3
V: TRBV29-1
size: few

CDR3: CASSLMAGTPWSSYNEQFF
J: TRBJ2-1
V: TRBV7-2
size: .

CDR3: CASSLGQGAIYGYTF
J: TRBJ1-2
V: TRBV5-1
size: .

CDR3: CASSSTYGYTF
J: TRBJ1-2
V: TRBV7-9
size: .

CDR3: CAISESTYEETQYF
J: TRBJ2-5
V: TRBV10-3
size: few

CDR3: CASSHLGQDSTDTQYF
J: TRBJ2-3
V: TRBV4-1
size: .

CDR3: CAWSVGGSGNTIYF
J: TRBJ1-3
V: TRBV30
size: .

CDR3: CASSDSIRGGYTF
J: TRBJ1-2
V: TRBV6-4
size: few

CDR3: CASSRGQGYNEQFF
J: TRBJ2-1
V: TRBV3-1/TRBV3-2
size: .

CDR3: CASSLSVGRDSGGYTF
J: TRBJ1-2
V: TRBV27
size: .

CDR3: CASSFRVGETQYF
J: TRBJ2-5
V: TRBV5-1
size: .

CDR3: CATSESPGQGNEKLFF
J: TRBJ1-4
V: TRBV24-1
size: few

CDR3: CASSFRTGDMRQETQYF
J: TRBJ2-5
V: TRBV5-6
size: .

CDR3: CASSLVAGGYNEQFF
J: TRBJ2-1
V: TRBV5-1
size: .

CDR3: CASSLSGFANEKLFF
J: TRBJ1-4
V: TRBV5-6
size: .

CDR3: CASSLDRTGGGEQFF
J: TRBJ2-1
V: TRBV11-1
size: .

CDR3: CASNQPPNGYTF
J: TRBJ1-2
V: TRBV19
size: .

CDR3: CASSYYLTGGQPQHF
J: TRBJ1-5
V: TRBV6-2/TRBV6-3
size: .